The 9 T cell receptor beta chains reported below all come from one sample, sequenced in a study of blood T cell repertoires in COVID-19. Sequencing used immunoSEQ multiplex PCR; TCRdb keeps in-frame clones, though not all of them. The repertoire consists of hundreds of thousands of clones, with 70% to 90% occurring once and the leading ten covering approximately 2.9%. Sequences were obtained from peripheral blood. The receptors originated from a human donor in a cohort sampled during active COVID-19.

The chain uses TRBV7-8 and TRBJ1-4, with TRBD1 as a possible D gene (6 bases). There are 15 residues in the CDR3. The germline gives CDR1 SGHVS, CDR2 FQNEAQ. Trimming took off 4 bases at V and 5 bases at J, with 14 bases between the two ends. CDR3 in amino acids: CASSSAGATNEKLFF. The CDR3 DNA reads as TGTGCCAGCAGCTCCGCAGGGGCGACGAATGAAAAACTGTTTTTT.

CDR3 region: CASSQGAGGEQYF. CDR3 DNA sequence: TGTGCCAGCAGCCAAGGGGCGGGGGGCGAGCAGTACTTC. The chain employs TRBV3-1 (or the pseudogene TRBV3-2) and TRBJ2-7, with 8 bases identical to TRBD2. Trimming removed 1 base from V and 6 bases from J; junction bases left unmatched: 2. Looked up from germline, CDR1 is LGHDT and CDR2 is YNNKEL (reference sequence). CDR3 length equals 13 residues.

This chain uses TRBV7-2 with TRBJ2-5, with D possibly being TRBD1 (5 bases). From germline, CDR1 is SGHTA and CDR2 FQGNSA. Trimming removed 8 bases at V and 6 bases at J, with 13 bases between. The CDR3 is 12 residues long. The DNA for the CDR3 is TGTGCCAGCTCGCAGGGTCGTCAGACCCAGTACTTC. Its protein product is CASSQGRQTQYF.

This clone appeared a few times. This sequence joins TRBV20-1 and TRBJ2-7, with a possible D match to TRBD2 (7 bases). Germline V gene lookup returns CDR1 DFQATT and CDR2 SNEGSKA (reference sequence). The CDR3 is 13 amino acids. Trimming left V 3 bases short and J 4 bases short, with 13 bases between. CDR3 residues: CSASQGRGYEQYF. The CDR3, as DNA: TGCAGTGCTAGTCAGGGGCGGGGGTACGAGCAGTACTTC.

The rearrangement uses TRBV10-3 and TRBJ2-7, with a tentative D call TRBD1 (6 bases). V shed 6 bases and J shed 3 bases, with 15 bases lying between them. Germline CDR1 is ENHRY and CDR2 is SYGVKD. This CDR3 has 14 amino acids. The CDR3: CAIRGAGVYYEQYF. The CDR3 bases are TGTGCCATCAGAGGCGCAGGGGTGTACTACGAGCAGTACTTC.

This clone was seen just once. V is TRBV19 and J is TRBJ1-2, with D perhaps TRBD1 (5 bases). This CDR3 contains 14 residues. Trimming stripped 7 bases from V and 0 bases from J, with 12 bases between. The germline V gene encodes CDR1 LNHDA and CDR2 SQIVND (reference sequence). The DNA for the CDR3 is TGTGCCAGTAACGGACACCTAGCTAACTATGGCTACACCTTC. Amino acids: CASNGHLANYGYTF.

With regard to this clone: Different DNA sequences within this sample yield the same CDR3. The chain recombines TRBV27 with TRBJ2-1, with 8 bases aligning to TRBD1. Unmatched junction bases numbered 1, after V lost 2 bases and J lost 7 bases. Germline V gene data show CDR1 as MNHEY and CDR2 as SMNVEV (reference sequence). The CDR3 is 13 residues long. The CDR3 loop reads CASSLDRGNEQFF. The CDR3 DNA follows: TGTGCCAGCAGTTTAGACAGGGGAAATGAGCAGTTCTTC.

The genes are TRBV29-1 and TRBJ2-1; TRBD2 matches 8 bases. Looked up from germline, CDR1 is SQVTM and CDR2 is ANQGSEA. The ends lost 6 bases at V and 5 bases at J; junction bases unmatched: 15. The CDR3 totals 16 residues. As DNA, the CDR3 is TGCAGCGTAGGGGGTTCACAGCGGGAGAGTCACAATGAGCAGTTCTTC. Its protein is CSVGGSQRESHNEQFF.

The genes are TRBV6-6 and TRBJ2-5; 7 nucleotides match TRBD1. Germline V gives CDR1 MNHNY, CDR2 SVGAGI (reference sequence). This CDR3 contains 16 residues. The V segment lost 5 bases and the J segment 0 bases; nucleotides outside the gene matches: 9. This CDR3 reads CASSQTGQRHQETQYF. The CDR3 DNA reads TGTGCCAGCAGTCAAACGGGACAGAGGCACCAAGAGACCCAGTACTTC.